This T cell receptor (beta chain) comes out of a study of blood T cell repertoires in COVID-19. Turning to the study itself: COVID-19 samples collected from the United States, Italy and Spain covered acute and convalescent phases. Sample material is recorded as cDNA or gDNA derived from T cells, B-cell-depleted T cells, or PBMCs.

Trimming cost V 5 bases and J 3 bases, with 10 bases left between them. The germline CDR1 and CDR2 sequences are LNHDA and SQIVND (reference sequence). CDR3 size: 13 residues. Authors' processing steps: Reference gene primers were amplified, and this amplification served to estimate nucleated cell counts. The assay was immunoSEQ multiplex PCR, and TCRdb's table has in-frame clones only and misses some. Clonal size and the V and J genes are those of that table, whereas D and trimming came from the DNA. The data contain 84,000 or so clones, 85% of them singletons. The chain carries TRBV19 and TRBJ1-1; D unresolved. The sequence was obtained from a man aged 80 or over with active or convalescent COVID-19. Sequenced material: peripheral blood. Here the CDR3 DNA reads TGTGCCAGTAGTTCCCGGCGGGACACTGAAGCTTTCTTT. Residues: CASSSRRDTEAFF.